This is a list of T cell receptor beta chains from one sample in a study of blood T cells in healthy people across ages. Each CDR3 protein gets one entry after TCRdb re-called the 5' RACE reads with MiXCR. The sample shows 1.2 million to 1.5 million distinct CDR3 sequences, around two fifths of them seen only once. Sample: blood. The receptors stem from a woman aged 18 to 35 in good health. CDR3s include the opening cysteine and the closing phenylalanine or tryptophan. D genes are given only for firm matches. Clone size is shown for a subset of rows, as once, few, many or a class of expanded clone.

cdr3_aa: CAISEWGGKYEQFF
cdr3_nt: TGTGCCATCAGTGAATGGGGGGGTAAATACGAGCAGTTCTTC
clone_size: -
v_call: TRBV10-3
j_call: TRBJ2-1
cdr3_length: 14
d_call: TRBD2

cdr3_aa: CASSLGQVVHSPPHF
cdr3_nt: TGTGCCAGCAGCTTAGGACAGGTGGTGCATTCACCCCCCCACTTT
clone_size: -
v_call: TRBV11-2
j_call: TRBJ1-6
cdr3_length: 15
d_call: -

cdr3_aa: CASSLEGRTQETQYF
cdr3_nt: TGCGCCAGCAGCTTGGAAGGGAGGACCCAAGAGACCCAGTACTTC
clone_size: -
v_call: TRBV5-1
j_call: TRBJ2-5
cdr3_length: 15
d_call: -

cdr3_aa: CASSYSPGYTF
cdr3_nt: TGTGCCAGCAGTTACTCACCGGGCTACACCTTC
clone_size: few
v_call: TRBV6-6
j_call: TRBJ1-2
cdr3_length: 11
d_call: -

cdr3_aa: CASSPGQGNIGELFF
cdr3_nt: TGTGCCAGCAGCCCTGGACAGGGAAACATCGGGGAGCTGTTTTTT
clone_size: -
v_call: TRBV7-9
j_call: TRBJ2-2
cdr3_length: 15
d_call: TRBD1

cdr3_aa: CASSIVRAQRETQYF
cdr3_nt: TGTGCCAGTAGTATAGTCAGGGCCCAAAGGGAGACCCAGTACTTC
clone_size: -
v_call: TRBV19
j_call: TRBJ2-5
cdr3_length: 15
d_call: -

cdr3_aa: CASRSSANYGYTF
cdr3_nt: TGTGCCAGCAGATCATCAGCTAACTATGGCTACACCTTC
clone_size: -
v_call: TRBV28
j_call: TRBJ1-2
cdr3_length: 13
d_call: -

cdr3_aa: CASKNPTGTGLSRGGYTF
cdr3_nt: TGTGCCAGCAAAAACCCCACGGGGACAGGGCTATCAAGAGGTGGCTACACCTTC
clone_size: -
v_call: TRBV28
j_call: TRBJ1-2
cdr3_length: 18
d_call: TRBD1

cdr3_aa: CASTPGDTDTQYF
cdr3_nt: TGTGCCAGCACCCCGGGGGACACAGATACGCAGTATTTT
clone_size: -
v_call: TRBV12-3/TRBV12-4
j_call: TRBJ2-3
cdr3_length: 13
d_call: -

cdr3_aa: CASSQTTGGGETQYF
cdr3_nt: TGTGCCAGCAGCCAAACTACTGGCGGGGGAGAGACCCAGTACTTC
clone_size: few
v_call: TRBV3-1
j_call: TRBJ2-5
cdr3_length: 15
d_call: TRBD2

cdr3_aa: CASSPSGGQGDEQFF
cdr3_nt: TGTGCCAGCAGTCCGAGCGGGGGTCAGGGCGATGAGCAGTTCTTC
clone_size: few
v_call: TRBV28
j_call: TRBJ2-1
cdr3_length: 15
d_call: TRBD2

cdr3_aa: CASGFYPYEQYF
cdr3_nt: TGTGCTAGTGGTTTTTATCCCTACGAGCAGTACTTC
clone_size: few
v_call: TRBV12-5
j_call: TRBJ2-7
cdr3_length: 12
d_call: -

cdr3_aa: CSVAGLSYEQYF
cdr3_nt: TGCAGCGTTGCGGGACTCTCCTACGAGCAGTACTTC
clone_size: many
v_call: TRBV29-1
j_call: TRBJ2-7
cdr3_length: 12
d_call: -

cdr3_aa: CASSSGVLINIQYF
cdr3_nt: TGTGCCAGCAGTTCGGGGGTGCTGATAAACATTCAGTACTTC
clone_size: -
v_call: TRBV28
j_call: TRBJ2-4
cdr3_length: 14
d_call: -

cdr3_aa: CASSLGTLAYEQYF
cdr3_nt: TGTGCCAGCAGTCTCGGGACATTAGCCTACGAGCAGTACTTC
clone_size: few
v_call: TRBV28
j_call: TRBJ2-7
cdr3_length: 14
d_call: -

cdr3_aa: CASSSRQRDRTYEQYF
cdr3_nt: TGTGCCAGCAGCAGCCGGCAACGGGACAGAACCTACGAGCAGTACTTC
clone_size: once
v_call: TRBV21-1
j_call: TRBJ2-7
cdr3_length: 16
d_call: -

cdr3_aa: CSAKTEGEKLFF
cdr3_nt: TGCAGTGCTAAAACAGAGGGAGAAAAACTGTTTTTT
clone_size: -
v_call: TRBV20-1
j_call: TRBJ1-4
cdr3_length: 12
d_call: -

cdr3_aa: CASSPGRSKDEQYF
cdr3_nt: TGTGCCAGCAGCCCCGGGAGAAGTAAGGACGAGCAGTACTTC
clone_size: -
v_call: TRBV7-2
j_call: TRBJ2-7
cdr3_length: 14
d_call: -

cdr3_aa: CASSVEGGDQPQHF
cdr3_nt: TGTGCCAGCAGCGTAGAGGGGGGAGATCAGCCCCAGCATTTT
clone_size: few
v_call: TRBV9
j_call: TRBJ1-5
cdr3_length: 14
d_call: -

cdr3_aa: CASSLNPGENTEAFF
cdr3_nt: TGTGCCAGCAGCTTAAACCCAGGGGAGAACACTGAAGCTTTCTTT
clone_size: few
v_call: TRBV7-3
j_call: TRBJ1-1
cdr3_length: 15
d_call: -

cdr3_aa: CASRQGNYGYTF
cdr3_nt: TGTGCCAGCAGACAGGGTAACTATGGCTACACCTTC
clone_size: many
v_call: TRBV12-3/TRBV12-4
j_call: TRBJ1-2
cdr3_length: 12
d_call: -

cdr3_aa: CASSDRAGTDMQYF
cdr3_nt: TGTGCCAGCAGCGACAGGGCAGGGACAGATATGCAGTATTTT
clone_size: -
v_call: TRBV13
j_call: TRBJ2-3
cdr3_length: 14
d_call: TRBD1

cdr3_aa: CASIVIAGGPTDTQYF
cdr3_nt: TGTGCCAGCATCGTAATAGCGGGAGGGCCAACAGATACGCAGTATTTT
clone_size: -
v_call: TRBV12-3/TRBV12-4
j_call: TRBJ2-3
cdr3_length: 16
d_call: TRBD2

cdr3_aa: CATSSFGGRADQGTDTQYF
cdr3_nt: TGTGCCACCAGCAGTTTTGGCGGGAGGGCCGATCAGGGCACAGATACGCAGTATTTT
clone_size: -
v_call: TRBV15
j_call: TRBJ2-3
cdr3_length: 19
d_call: TRBD2

cdr3_aa: CASRGRTFRGGYTF
cdr3_nt: TGTGCCAGCAGGGGACGGACGTTTCGGGGTGGCTACACCTTC
clone_size: few
v_call: TRBV6-5
j_call: TRBJ1-2
cdr3_length: 14
d_call: -

cdr3_aa: CSARERGTDTQYF
cdr3_nt: TGCAGTGCTAGAGAGAGAGGCACAGATACGCAGTATTTT
clone_size: many
v_call: TRBV20-1
j_call: TRBJ2-3
cdr3_length: 13
d_call: -

cdr3_aa: CASSSGSGGETQYF
cdr3_nt: TGTGCCAGCAGCTCCGGGTCGGGGGGAGAGACCCAGTACTTC
clone_size: -
v_call: TRBV7-6
j_call: TRBJ2-5
cdr3_length: 14
d_call: TRBD2

cdr3_aa: CSGALKETQYF
cdr3_nt: TGCAGCGGGGCTTTAAAAGAGACCCAGTACTTC
clone_size: -
v_call: TRBV29-1
j_call: TRBJ2-5
cdr3_length: 11
d_call: -

cdr3_aa: CSARGPPTTVIPYEQYF
cdr3_nt: TGCAGTGCTAGAGGACCCCCTACGACAGTTATCCCCTACGAGCAGTACTTC
clone_size: many
v_call: TRBV20-1
j_call: TRBJ2-7
cdr3_length: 17
d_call: -

cdr3_aa: CASSQADWRELTDTQYF
cdr3_nt: TGTGCCAGCAGCCAAGCGGATTGGCGGGAACTCACAGATACGCAGTATTTT
clone_size: -
v_call: TRBV4-2
j_call: TRBJ2-3
cdr3_length: 17
d_call: -

cdr3_aa: CASSLLVAGGTQSSYTEAFF
cdr3_nt: TGTGCCAGCAGTTTATTAGTAGCAGGGGGGACACAAAGCTCTTACACTGAAGCTTTCTTT
clone_size: few
v_call: TRBV28
j_call: TRBJ1-1
cdr3_length: 20
d_call: TRBD1

cdr3_aa: CSVLTSGGLETQYF
cdr3_nt: TGCAGCGTTCTAACTAGCGGGGGGTTGGAGACCCAGTACTTC
clone_size: -
v_call: TRBV29-1
j_call: TRBJ2-5
cdr3_length: 14
d_call: TRBD2

cdr3_aa: CAWSVGTVTYEQYF
cdr3_nt: TGTGCCTGGAGTGTCGGGACGGTTACCTACGAGCAGTACTTC
clone_size: once
v_call: TRBV30
j_call: TRBJ2-7
cdr3_length: 14
d_call: -

cdr3_aa: CASSLRLADTYEQYF
cdr3_nt: TGTGCCAGCAGCTTACGACTAGCGGATACCTACGAGCAGTACTTC
clone_size: -
v_call: TRBV7-2
j_call: TRBJ2-7
cdr3_length: 15
d_call: TRBD2

cdr3_aa: CATKQGLNQPQHF
cdr3_nt: TGTGCCACCAAGCAGGGCCTCAATCAGCCCCAGCATTTT
clone_size: -
v_call: TRBV28
j_call: TRBJ1-5
cdr3_length: 13
d_call: -

cdr3_aa: CASSVATSGGYNEQFF
cdr3_nt: TGTGCCAGCAGCGTAGCTACCTCGGGGGGATACAATGAGCAGTTCTTC
clone_size: -
v_call: TRBV9
j_call: TRBJ2-1
cdr3_length: 16
d_call: TRBD2

cdr3_aa: CASSGVGGVRLEQYF
cdr3_nt: TGTGCCAGCAGCGGGGTAGGGGGAGTGAGGTTGGAGCAGTACTTC
clone_size: -
v_call: TRBV7-9
j_call: TRBJ2-7
cdr3_length: 15
d_call: -

cdr3_aa: CASSLGIRASGYNEQFF
cdr3_nt: TGCGCCAGCAGCTTGGGTATTAGGGCTAGCGGCTACAATGAGCAGTTCTTC
clone_size: -
v_call: TRBV5-1
j_call: TRBJ2-1
cdr3_length: 17
d_call: TRBD2

cdr3_aa: CASSVDPPGGLINEQYF
cdr3_nt: TGTGCCAGCAGCGTAGACCCCCCCGGGGGGCTTATCAACGAGCAGTACTTC
clone_size: -
v_call: TRBV9
j_call: TRBJ2-7
cdr3_length: 17
d_call: -

cdr3_aa: CASSEISYSNQPQHF
cdr3_nt: TGTGCCAGCAGTGAAATCAGCTATAGCAATCAGCCCCAGCATTTT
clone_size: few
v_call: TRBV2
j_call: TRBJ1-5
cdr3_length: 15
d_call: -

cdr3_aa: CASSSRTGAMNTEAFF
cdr3_nt: TGTGCCAGCAGTTCCCGGACAGGGGCCATGAACACTGAAGCTTTCTTT
clone_size: few
v_call: TRBV12-3/TRBV12-4
j_call: TRBJ1-1
cdr3_length: 16
d_call: TRBD1